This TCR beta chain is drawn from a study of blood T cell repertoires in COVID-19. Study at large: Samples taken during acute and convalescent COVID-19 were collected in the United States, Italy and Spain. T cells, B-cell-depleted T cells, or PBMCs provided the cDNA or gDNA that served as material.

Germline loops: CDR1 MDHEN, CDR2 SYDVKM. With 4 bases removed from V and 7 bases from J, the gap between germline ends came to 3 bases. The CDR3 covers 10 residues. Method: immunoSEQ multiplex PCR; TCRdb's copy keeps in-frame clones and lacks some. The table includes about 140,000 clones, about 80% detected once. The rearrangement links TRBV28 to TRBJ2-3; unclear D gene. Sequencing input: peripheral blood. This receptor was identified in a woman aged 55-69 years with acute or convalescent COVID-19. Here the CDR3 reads CASSSHTQYF. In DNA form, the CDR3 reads TGTGCCAGCAGTTCTCATACGCAGTATTTT. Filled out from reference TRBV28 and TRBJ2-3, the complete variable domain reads DVKVTQSSRYLVKRTGEKVFLECVQDMDHENMFWYRQDPGLGLRLIYFSYDVKMKEKGDIPEGYSVSREKKERFSLILESASTNQTSMYLCASSSHTQYFGPGTRLTVL.